Here is one T cell receptor beta chain with its context. This sample was taken from a study of blood T cell repertoires in COVID-19. Losses at the gene ends were 3 bases for V and 2 bases for J; bases not matched to a gene: 5. The germline V gene encodes CDR1 SGHRS and CDR2 YFSETQ. There are 15 residues in the CDR3. The assay was immunoSEQ multiplex PCR, and TCRdb's table has in-frame clones only and misses some. The data hold under 200,000 clones, with about nine tenths observed a single time. Sequencing used peripheral blood. The source of this sequence is a man aged 18 to 30 with active or convalescent COVID-19. The gene calls are TRBV5-1 and TRBJ2-5; 9 bases are a match to TRBD1. The CDR3 protein is CASSSGQGTQETQYF. Written as DNA, the CDR3 is TGCGCCAGCAGCTCAGGACAGGGGACTCAAGAGACCCAGTACTTC. Full variable domain (remainder filled in from reference TRBV5-1 and TRBJ2-5): KAGVTQTPRYLIKTRGQQVTLSCSPISGHRSVSWYQQTPGQGLQFLFEYFSETQRNKGNFPGRFSGRQFSNSRSEMNVSTLELGDSALYLCASSSGQGTQETQYFGPGTRLLVL.